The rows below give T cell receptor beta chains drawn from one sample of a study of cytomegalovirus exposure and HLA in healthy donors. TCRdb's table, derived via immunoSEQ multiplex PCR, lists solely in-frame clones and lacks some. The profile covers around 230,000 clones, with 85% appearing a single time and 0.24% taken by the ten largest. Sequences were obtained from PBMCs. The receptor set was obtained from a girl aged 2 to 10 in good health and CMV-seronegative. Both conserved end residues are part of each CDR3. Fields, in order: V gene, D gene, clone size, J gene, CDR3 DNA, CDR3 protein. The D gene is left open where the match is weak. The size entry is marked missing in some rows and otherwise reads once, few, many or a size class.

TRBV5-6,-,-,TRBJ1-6,TGTGCCAGCAGCTTGGGTATCTCCTATAATTCACCCCTCCACTTT,CASSLGISYNSPLHF
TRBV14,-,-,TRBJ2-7,TGTGCCAGCAGCCGCCCAGGGACTGTCTCCTCCTACGAGCAGTACTTC,CASSRPGTVSSYEQYF
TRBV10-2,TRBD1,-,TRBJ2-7,TGCGCCAGCAGTGAGCGGGGACAGGGCAACGAGCAGTACTTC,CASSERGQGNEQYF
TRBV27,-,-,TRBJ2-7,TGTGCCAGCAGTTTAGGCCGCGGGACCTACGAGCAGTACTTC,CASSLGRGTYEQYF
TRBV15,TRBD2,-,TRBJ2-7,TGTGCCACCAGCGGAAGACCTAGCGGGAGGGGCGAGCAGTACTTC,CATSGRPSGRGEQYF
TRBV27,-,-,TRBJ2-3,TGTGCCAGCAAGCGGACTGACACAGATACGCAGTATTTT,CASKRTDTDTQYF
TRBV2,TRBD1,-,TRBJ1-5,TGTGCCAGCAGTCCCAGAGGGGGACAGGGGGCATCTCAGCCCCAGCATTTT,CASSPRGGQGASQPQHF
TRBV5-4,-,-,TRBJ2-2,TGTGCCAGCAGGCCGGACTACCTAAACACCGGGGAGCTGTTTTTT,CASRPDYLNTGELFF
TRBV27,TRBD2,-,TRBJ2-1,TGTGCCAGCAGTTACGGAATTAGCGGGGGGAGCGCTAATGAGCAGTTCTTC,CASSYGISGGSANEQFF
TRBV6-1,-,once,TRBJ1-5,TGTGCCAGCACTACGATCAGCAATCAGCCCCAGCATTTT,CASTTISNQPQHF
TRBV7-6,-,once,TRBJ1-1,TGTGCCAGCAGCCCCCCCATCCAGGGAAACACTGAAGCTTTCTTT,CASSPPIQGNTEAFF
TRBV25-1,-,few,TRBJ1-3,TGTGCCAGCAGTACAGGGAGCTGGGGGAACACCATATATTTT,CASSTGSWGNTIYF
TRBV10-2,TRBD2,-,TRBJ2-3,TGCGCCAGCAGTGCGCGACTAGCGGGGGCAGATACGCAGTATTTT,CASSARLAGADTQYF
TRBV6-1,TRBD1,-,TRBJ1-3,TGTGCCAGCAGTGAAAGGGACAGAAACGGCTCTGGAAACACCATATATTTT,CASSERDRNGSGNTIYF
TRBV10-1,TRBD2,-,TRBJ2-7,TGCGCCAGCAGTAGGCTAGCGGGGGATCTCGCCTACGAGCAGTACTTC,CASSRLAGDLAYEQYF
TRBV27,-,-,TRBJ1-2,TGTGCCAGCAGTCCAGGACAGACCCTTCTCTATGGCTACACCTTC,CASSPGQTLLYGYTF
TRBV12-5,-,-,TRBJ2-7,TGTGCTAGTGGTGACCACGGGACAATTTTCGACGAGCAGTACTTC,CASGDHGTIFDEQYF
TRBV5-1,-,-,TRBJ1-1,TGCGCCAGCAGCTTGGGTGACGGAGGCACTGAAGCTTTCTTT,CASSLGDGGTEAFF
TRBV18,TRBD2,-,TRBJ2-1,TGTGCCAGCTCACCACCGGGCGGGAGGGCCCCTCTTTACAATGAGCAGTTCTTC,CASSPPGGRAPLYNEQFF
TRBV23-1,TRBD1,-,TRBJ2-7,TGCGCCAGCAGTCAATCAGGGCCGCAGGGGGTGAATTACGAGCAGTACTTC,CASSQSGPQGVNYEQYF
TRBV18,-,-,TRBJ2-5,TGTGCCAGCTCTTCTAGGGGGGGGCCTCAAGAGACCCAGTACTTC,CASSSRGGPQETQYF
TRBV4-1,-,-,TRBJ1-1,TGCGCCAGCAGCCAAGGGACACGGAGAGGCACTGAAGCTTTCTTT,CASSQGTRRGTEAFF
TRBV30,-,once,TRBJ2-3,TGTGCCTGGAGTGAGGGGGCAGATACGCAGTATTTT,CAWSEGADTQYF
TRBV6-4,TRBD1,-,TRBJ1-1,TGTGCCAGCAGTCTGGACAGGGTGAGTCCTGAAGCTTTCTTT,CASSLDRVSPEAFF
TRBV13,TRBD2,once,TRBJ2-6,TGTGCCAGCAGCTGGGGGACTAGCGGGGGGACAAGCTCTGGGGCCAACGTCCTGACTTTC,CASSWGTSGGTSSGANVLTF
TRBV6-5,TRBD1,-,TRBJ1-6,TGTGCCAGCACCGCAGGGGGCTCACCCCTCCACTTT,CASTAGGSPLHF
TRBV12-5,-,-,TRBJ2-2,TGTGCTAGTGGTTTGGTACGGGTCGGGGAGCTGTTTTTT,CASGLVRVGELFF
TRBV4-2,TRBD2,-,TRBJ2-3,TGTGCCAGCAGCCAAGGAAGAGAGGGACTATGGGGGAGCACAGATACGCAGTATTTT,CASSQGREGLWGSTDTQYF
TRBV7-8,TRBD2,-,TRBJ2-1,TGTGCCAGCAGCCCCCCCGCGGGGGGGCTCTACAATGAGCAGTTCTTC,CASSPPAGGLYNEQFF
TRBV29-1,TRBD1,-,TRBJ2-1,TGCAGCGTTGAGAACCGGGACAGGGGAAGGAATGAGCAGTTCTTC,CSVENRDRGRNEQFF
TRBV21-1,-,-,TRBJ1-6,TGTGCCAGCAGCCCGTGGAGCTCCTATAATTCACCCCTCCACTTT,CASSPWSSYNSPLHF
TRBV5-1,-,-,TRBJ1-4,TGCGCCAGCAGCTGGGGGCAGGCTGTTCGAGAAAAACTGTTTTTT,CASSWGQAVREKLFF
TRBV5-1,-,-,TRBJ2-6,TGCGCCAGCAGCTTGTTCCAGGGCCCCTCTGGGGCCAACGTCCTGACTTTC,CASSLFQGPSGANVLTF
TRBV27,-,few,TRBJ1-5,TGTGCCAGCAGTTTAGCAGGGCACCAGCCCCAGCATTTT,CASSLAGHQPQHF
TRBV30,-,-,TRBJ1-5,TGTGCCTGGAGCCCACAAGGACATTACTCGCATAGCAATCAGCCCCAGCATTTT,CAWSPQGHYSHSNQPQHF
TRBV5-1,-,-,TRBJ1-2,TGCGCCAGCAGCTTTCGGGACATTGCTAACTATGGCTACACCTTC,CASSFRDIANYGYTF
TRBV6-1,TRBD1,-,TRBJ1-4,TGTGCCAGCAGTGGAGTAAACAGGGGGCGTGCTAATGAAAAACTGTTTTTT,CASSGVNRGRANEKLFF
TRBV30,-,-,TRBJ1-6,TGTGCCTGGAGGCAGAGGGTGGATTCACCCCTCCACTTT,CAWRQRVDSPLHF
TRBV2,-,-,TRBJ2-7,TGTGCCAGCAGTTGGGACTCCTACTACGAGCAGTACTTC,CASSWDSYYEQYF
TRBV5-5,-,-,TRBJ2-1,TGTGCCAGCAGCTTGTTTGGGCAGAATTACAATGAGCAGTTCTTC,CASSLFGQNYNEQFF
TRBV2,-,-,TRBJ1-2,TGTGCCAGGGAGGGATCGAACTATGGCTACACCTTC,CAREGSNYGYTF
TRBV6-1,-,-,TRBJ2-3,TGTGCCAGCAGGAGGGACTTCACTAGCACAGATACGCAGTATTTT,CASRRDFTSTDTQYF
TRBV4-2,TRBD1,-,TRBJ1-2,TGTGCCAGCAGCCGAACAGGGGGCTTCTATGGCTACACCTTC,CASSRTGGFYGYTF
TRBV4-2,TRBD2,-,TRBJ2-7,TGTGCCAGCAGCATAGACTATAGCGGGAGATTTGAGTACTTC,CASSIDYSGRFEYF
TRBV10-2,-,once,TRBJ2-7,TGCGCCAGCAGTGAGTCGACCGGGGCGGGGACCTACGAGCAGTACTTC,CASSESTGAGTYEQYF
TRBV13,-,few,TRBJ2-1,TGTGCCAGCAGCTTAGAGAAGCTCTACAATGAGCAGTTCTTC,CASSLEKLYNEQFF